This TCR beta chain is drawn from a study of T cell clones after liver transplantation. Trimming shortened V by 3 bases and J by 5 bases, and 14 bases separated the two germline ends. The CDR3 has 15 residues. CDR1 and CDR2 (germline): PRHDT, FYEKMQ (reference sequence). Repertoires were generated with immunoSEQ multiplex PCR, while TCRdb's copy carries only in-frame clones and drops some. The sample shows around 19,000 clones, approximately 88% of them seen only once. This chain connects TRBV13 to TRBJ2-1, with unresolved D. The TCR was taken from a human donor who received a liver transplant. The sample consisted of CD8+ T cells from blood, taken before liver transplant. CDR3 amino acids: CASSFSQATDNEQFF. CDR3 nucleotide sequence: TGTGCCAGCAGCTTTAGCCAGGCGACTGACAATGAGCAGTTCTTC.